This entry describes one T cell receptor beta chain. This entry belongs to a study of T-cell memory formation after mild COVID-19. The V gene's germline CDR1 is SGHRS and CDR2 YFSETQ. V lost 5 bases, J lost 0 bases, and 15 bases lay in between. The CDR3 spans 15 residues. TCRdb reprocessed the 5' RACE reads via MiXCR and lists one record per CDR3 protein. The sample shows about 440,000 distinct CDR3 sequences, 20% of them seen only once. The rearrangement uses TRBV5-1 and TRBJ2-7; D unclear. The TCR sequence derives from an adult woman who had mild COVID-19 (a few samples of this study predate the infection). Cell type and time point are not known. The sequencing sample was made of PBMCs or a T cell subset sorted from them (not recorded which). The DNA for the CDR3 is TGCGCCAGCAGTTCTCTCGGCCCTAACTCCTACGAGCAGTACTTC. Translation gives CASSSLGPNSYEQYF.